The 20 T cell receptor beta chains listed next were all sequenced from one sample in a study of lymphopenia after photon versus proton radiotherapy. Clones were read by immunoSEQ multiplex PCR, and TCRdb kept only the in-frame ones, dropping some. The sample lists about 7,500 clones; around nine tenths were seen once. Sequencing was performed on peripheral blood, taken from a patient treated with photon-based radiotherapy. The receptor source for this set is an older woman with pancreatic cancer.

V gene TRBV4-3 combines with J gene TRBJ1-2; tentative D call: TRBD1 (5 bases). The CDR3 runs to 15 residues. With 0 bases removed from V and 8 bases from J, the gap between germline ends came to 16 bases. Per the germline V gene, CDR1 is LGHNA and CDR2 is YSLEER. Here the CDR3 reads CASSQDPGRDEGYTF. The CDR3 bases are TGCGCCAGCAGCCAAGATCCCGGCAGGGACGAAGGCTACACCTTC.

This chain connects TRBV7-8 to TRBJ1-2, with TRBD1 as a possible D gene (6 bases). Germline lookup yields CDR1 SGHVS and CDR2 FQNEAQ. The germline V and J ends were trimmed by 5 bases and 4 bases, with 14 bases remaining between them. CDR3 length: 14 amino acids. CDR3 nucleotide sequence: TGTGCCAGCAGCCCTAGATTAGGGGGCTATGGCTACACCTTC. This encodes CASSPRLGGYGYTF.

The chain is built from TRBV7-9 and TRBJ2-3; 7 nucleotides line up with TRBD2. Germline V lookup: CDR1 SEHNR, CDR2 FQNEAQ (reference sequence). V lost 2 bases to trimming and J lost 8 bases; unmatched junction nucleotides: 7. This CDR3 is 14 amino acids long. Here the CDR3 DNA reads TGTGCCAGCAGCTTACTAGCGGACGGGGGTACGCAGTATTTT. Encoded protein: CASSLLADGGTQYF.

The CDR3 nucleotides read TGCGCCAGCAGCTTGGGTTCGGGAGGATCCACAGATACGCAGTATTTT. It specifies CASSLGSGGSTDTQYF. This chain uses TRBV5-1 with TRBJ2-3; TRBD2 aligns across 7 bases. V shed 0 bases and J 2 bases; nucleotides not matched to a gene: 6. CDR1 and CDR2 (germline): SGHRS, YFSETQ. The CDR3 covers 16 residues.

The rearrangement uses TRBV19 and TRBJ2-7, with a weak D call TRBD2 (6 bases). Trimming took off 0 bases at V and 5 bases at J, with 14 bases between the two ends. There are 15 residues in the CDR3. Germline V lookup: CDR1 LNHDA, CDR2 SQIVND (reference sequence). CDR3 bases: TGTGCCAGTAGTATAGATTGGGGGGTGAAGGACGAGCAGTACTTC. It specifies CASSIDWGVKDEQYF. Drawing the rest from reference TRBV19 and TRBJ2-7, the complete variable domain is DGGITQSPKYLFRKEGQNVTLSCEQNLNHDAMYWYRQDPGQGLRLIYYSQIVNDFQKGDIAEGYSVSREKKESFPLTVTSAQKNPTAFYLCASSIDWGVKDEQYFGPGTRLTVT.

This sequence joins TRBV7-2 and TRBJ2-5; a weak D match, TRBD2 (6 bases). The V gene's germline CDR1 is SGHTA and CDR2 FQGNSA. V lost 6 bases and J lost 4, with 12 bases in between. The CDR3 length is 13 residues. CDR3 residues: CASSTGRRETQYF. The CDR3 bases are TGTGCCAGCAGTACGGGGAGGCGAGAGACCCAGTACTTC.

This sequence joins TRBV30 and TRBJ2-2; no definite D call. The CDR3 length is 13 residues. Germline V gene data show CDR1 as GTSNPN and CDR2 as SVGIG (reference sequence). V lost 2 bases and J lost 6, with 10 bases in between. CDR3 sequence (DNA): TGTGCCTGGAGTCCGTGGGAAGCCGGGGAGCTGTTTTTT. The encoded protein is CAWSPWEAGELFF.

The chain combines TRBV4-2 with TRBJ2-3, with 7 bases identical to TRBD2. V dropped 0 bases and J dropped 7; count of bases not matched to a gene: 1. This CDR3 region has 13 residues. Germline loops: CDR1 LGHNA, CDR2 YNFKEQ. CDR3 DNA: TGTGCCAGCAGCCAAGAAGCGGGGAATACGCAGTATTTT. Its protein product is CASSQEAGNTQYF.

This chain uses TRBV7-2 with TRBJ2-2; D remains unclear. Germline CDR1 SGHTA, CDR2 FQGNSA. The CDR3 runs 17 residues. The V gene lost 0 bases and the J gene lost 1 base, with 12 bases spanning the gap. CDR3 protein: CASSLAWWVKNTGELFF. CDR3 nucleotide sequence: TGTGCCAGCAGCTTAGCGTGGTGGGTTAAGAACACCGGGGAGCTGTTTTTT.

The rearrangement uses TRBV21-1 and TRBJ2-3; the DNA was not used to check the table's D call, TRBD2. TRBV21-1 is a pseudogene segment. The CDR3 is 17 residues long. The CDR3, as DNA: TGTGCCAGCAGCCTTAGCGGCCTAGCATCTAGCACAGATACGCAGTATTTT. Translated: CASSLSGLASSTDTQYF.

Concerning this clone: Other DNA sequences in this specimen translate into the identical CDR3. This chain joins TRBV9 and TRBJ1-5; no definite D call. Germline CDR1 is SGDLS and CDR2 is YYNGEE. The CDR3 spans 13 residues. Trimming stripped 0 bases from V and 3 bases from J, with 4 bases between. The CDR3 region is CASSVDNNQPQHF. CDR3 in DNA: TGTGCCAGCAGCGTAGACAACAATCAGCCCCAGCATTTT.

In this sample, this clone turned up a few times. The rearrangement uses TRBV4-2 and TRBJ2-7; 7 bases agree with TRBD2. Looked up from germline, CDR1 is LGHNA and CDR2 is YNFKEQ. Losses at the gene ends were 0 bases for V and 0 bases for J; bases not matched to a gene: 5. There are 16 residues in the CDR3. The CDR3 region is CASSQETGGSSYEQYF. The CDR3 nucleotides are TGTGCCAGCAGCCAAGAAACGGGCGGGAGCTCCTACGAGCAGTACTTC.

The chain joins TRBV27 to TRBJ2-1, with 12 bases that match TRBD2. Trimming cost V 3 bases and J 4 bases; bases outside gene matches: 4. The germline V gene encodes CDR1 MNHEY and CDR2 SMNVEV (reference sequence). CDR3 length: 16 amino acids. The CDR3 coding sequence is TGTGCCAGCAGTTTCTCCGGGACTAGCGGGTACAATGAGCAGTTCTTC. This translates into CASSFSGTSGYNEQFF.

This chain connects TRBV6-9 to TRBJ2-7; D is perhaps TRBD1 or TRBD2 (6 bases each). CDR1 is MNHGY, CDR2 SVAAGI, per germline. Deletions cut 3 bases from V and 3 bases from J, with 12 bases between. The CDR3 extends over 14 amino acids. As DNA, the CDR3 is TGTGCCAGCAGTTACGCACAGGGAGGCTACGAGCAGTACTTC. Protein sequence: CASSYAQGGYEQYF.

The V gene is TRBV19, the J gene TRBJ2-1, with TRBD1 identical over 8 bases. CDR1 LNHDA and CDR2 SQIVND come from the germline V gene (reference sequence). The CDR3 consists of 15 residues. The V gene end was trimmed by 3 bases and the J gene end by 5 bases; junction bases not matched to a gene: 6. The CDR3 is CASSMGDRSNNEQFF. The CDR3 DNA follows: TGTGCCAGTAGTATGGGGGACAGGTCCAACAATGAGCAGTTCTTC.

V is TRBV9 and J is TRBJ2-5, with 7 nucleotides matching TRBD2. TRBJ2-7 explains the end of the DNA better; the J call may be wrong. This CDR3 region has 15 residues. Germline loops: CDR1 SGDLS, CDR2 YYNGEE. CDR3 protein: CASSVGGGGSYEQYF. DNA of the CDR3: TGTGCCAGCAGCGTAGGAGGTGGCGGGAGCTACGAGCAGTACTTC.

This clone was picked up a small number of times. The chain combines TRBV7-6 with TRBJ2-7, with D perhaps being TRBD1 or TRBD2 (5 bases each). The CDR3 loop spans 14 amino acids. The germline gives CDR1 SGHVS, CDR2 FNYEAQ. V shed 0 bases and J shed 6 bases, with 12 bases lying between them. The CDR3 sequence is CASSLAKRGSEQYF. In nucleotides, the CDR3 is TGTGCCAGCAGCTTAGCTAAGAGGGGAAGCGAGCAGTACTTC.

V and J are TRBV14 and TRBJ2-5, with D perhaps matching TRBD2 (6 bases). This CDR3 has 18 residues. CDR1 and CDR2 (germline): SGHDN, FVKESK. V was pared by 3 bases and J by 1 base, with 21 bases between. CDR3 bases: TGTGCCAGCAGCCACCCAACCGTATTTGGAGGGCCCCAAGAGACCCAGTACTTC. As protein: CASSHPTVFGGPQETQYF.

This rearrangement joins TRBV19 to TRBJ1-4, with a tentative D call TRBD1 (6 bases). The CDR3 is made up of 14 amino acids. Germline CDR1 LNHDA, CDR2 SQIVND (reference sequence). V was clipped by 6 bases and J by 5 bases, with 13 bases between them. The CDR3, as DNA: TGTGCCAGTAGCTACGGACAGACGAATGAAAAACTGTTTTTT. Its translation: CASSYGQTNEKLFF.

Regarding this clone: The junction departs from the called germline gene at one end, perhaps through a read error. V usage is TRBV6-4 and J usage is TRBJ2-1, with D perhaps matching TRBD1 (6 bases). Germline CDR1 and CDR2: MRHNA and SNTAGT. The CDR3 is made up of 14 amino acids. The CDR3 here is CVSRSEQGIGEQFF. Written as DNA, the CDR3 is TGTGTCAGCAGGAGTGAACAGGGAATCGGTGAGCAGTTCTTC.